Detailed here is one T cell receptor beta chain. What it binds is unknown. Assay used: immunoSEQ multiplex PCR; TCRdb lists only in-frame clones, some missing. The sample shows 70,000 to 95,000 clones, around four fifths of them seen only once. The sample originates from a study of vaccination effects on CD4 cells after COVID-19. Across the whole study: A median of 72 days separated the second dose and sampling.

Sequencing followed a ViraFEST assay step that expanded antigen-specific CD4+ T cells with viral peptide pools. At the end of roughly 9 days of culture, CD4+ T cells were isolated. The cohort was immunized with two doses of either the BNT162b2 or mRNA-1273 vaccine. For each well, roughly 2 million PBMC were cultured with 10 IU/ml IL-2 and around 9.6 ug/ml peptides. Looked up from germline, CDR1 is MNHEY and CDR2 is SVGAGI. Deletions cut 0 bases from V and 10 bases from J, with 13 bases between. This CDR3 region has 14 residues. Sequencing was performed on CD4+ T cells from PBMCs cultured with HCoV-OC43 spike peptides, taken after COVID-19 vaccination. The subset is: HCoV-OC43 spike overlapping peptide pool stimulation. This clonotype originated in a human donor who received a COVID-19 vaccine. The rearrangement joins TRBV6-5 to TRBJ2-1; tentatively, D is TRBD1 (6 bases). The chain's CDR3 is CASSYSTGMREQFF. The CDR3 DNA follows: TGTGCCAGCAGTTACTCTACAGGGATGCGGGAGCAGTTCTTC.